What follows describes a single T cell receptor beta chain. Its antigen has not been determined. Mismatch with germline at one junction end may stem from a read error. The CDR3, from cysteine to phenylalanine, totals 15 residues. The read is trimmed to its CDR3 DNA, 45 bases read in frame from base 1. CDR1 and CDR2 are read off the germline V gene as SGHTA and FQGTGA. The sample is drawn from a study of T cells in Graves' hyperthyroidism and ophthalmopathy (dated by TCRdb to the late 2010s). Notes on the research overall: Peripheral blood was sampled at the time of initial diagnosis, prior to any treatment. TCR V-J signatures able to tell the groups apart were searched for in a discovery cohort of approximately 95 patients, of whom more than 40 had Graves' ophthalmopathy and 57 had stable Graves' hyperthyroidism. Whether ophthalmopathy could be predicted prospectively was tested in an independent validation cohort made up of about 20 hyperthyroidism patients plus 17 patients who later progressed to ophthalmopathy. The approximately 98 discovery patients were randomly divided into training and test sets at a 7:3 ratio. Thyroid tissue and blood T-cell repertoires from about six Graves' hyperthyroidism patients were also compared in the study. Once sampling was done, hyperthyroidism patients were given methimazole at a starting dose of 30 mg daily, whereas ophthalmopathy patients were given high-dose intravenous methylprednisolone. The paper describes TCR Vbeta CDR3 sequencing of 135 peripheral blood samples, made up of some 42 ophthalmopathy patients, 70 to 75 hyperthyroidism patients and roughly 17 progressor patients. Paper-wide results and their limitations: Ophthalmopathy was separated from stable hyperthyroidism by a 13 V-J signature model, with approximately 90% sensitivity and roughly 81% specificity obtained in cross-validation and 80%/75% obtained in testing. Most expanded thyroid clonotypes (frequency above 0.001) were also found in blood, which suggests that blood repertoires may mirror thyroid immune responses. No statistical method was used to fix the sample size in advance, and group allocation was not hidden from the investigators. In validation, the model predicted progression to ophthalmopathy with about 71% sensitivity and about 73% specificity, a median of 6.5 months before onset.

A patient counted as having stable Graves' hyperthyroidism if no progression to ophthalmopathy occurred over 18 months of follow-up. Hyperthyroidism patients were newly diagnosed, had a disease duration of under 2 months, and were aged 18 to 65 years. Exclusion was applied to patients with uncontrolled infections, other autoimmune diseases, pregnancy or lactation. Clinical symptoms, serum thyroxine and TRAb, thyroid ultrasound, and orbital computed tomography formed the basis for the diagnoses. PBMCs were isolated from approximately 10 ml of fresh peripheral blood by Ficoll-Paque density gradient centrifugation. Total RNA was extracted using Trizol reagent, and RNA quality was assessed on an Agilent 2100 Bioanalyzer. The TCR beta CDR3 regions were amplified from RNA transcripts. For the first round of RT-PCR on the TCR CDR3, the HTBI primer set was used together with the Qiagen OneStep RT-PCR kit. Libraries were constructed in a second round of multiplex PCR, after which size selection and purification were carried out. Sequencing of the libraries was done on an Illumina HiSeq2000 using paired-end 100 bp reads. On the authors' methods: Raw data were processed with SOAPnuke, discarding reads with adapters, uncalled bases, mean Phred below 15, or no exact constant-primer or identifier match. High-quality paired reads were merged with COPE v1.2.5, and unique nucleotide sequences were defined as clonotypes. MiTCR v1.1 was used to align the clonotypes against IMGT TRBV, TRBD and TRBJ reference segments. Analysis was restricted to V-J combinations with a frequency above 0.0001, which covered 98% to 99.2% of repertoires. A TCS score was defined as the ratio between F50 (clonal expansion) and ExV (chaos), using BLOSUM62-based TCRdist between CDR3 peptides within each V-J. Welch's t-statistics and random forest reduced fewer than 550 V-J features to about 13, which were used in a naive Bayes classifier (R e1071). Thyroid-blood repertoire similarity was quantified with the Morisita-Horn index. The public reads were reanalyzed by TCRdb: fastp trimming at Q25, MiXCR alignment, in-frame beta chains only. Every entry covers one CDR3 protein and lists the most common genes and DNA from its rows. It is TCRdb's table, rather than the study itself, that gives the V and J calls and clone size. The sample contains about 840,000 distinct CDR3 sequences, roughly 40% of them found a single time. The biggest ten clones account for about 9% of the sample.

The sequenced sample consisted of blood. The receptor was isolated from a man aged 18 to 30 with Graves' hyperthyroidism. Recombination connected TRBV7-3 to TRBJ1-3; matching of 5 bases hints at TRBD1 as the D gene. The DNA sequence is given as TGCGCCAGCAGCTTAGAGGGGATGGATGGCTACACCATATATTTT. Protein translation: CASSLEGMDGYTIYF.